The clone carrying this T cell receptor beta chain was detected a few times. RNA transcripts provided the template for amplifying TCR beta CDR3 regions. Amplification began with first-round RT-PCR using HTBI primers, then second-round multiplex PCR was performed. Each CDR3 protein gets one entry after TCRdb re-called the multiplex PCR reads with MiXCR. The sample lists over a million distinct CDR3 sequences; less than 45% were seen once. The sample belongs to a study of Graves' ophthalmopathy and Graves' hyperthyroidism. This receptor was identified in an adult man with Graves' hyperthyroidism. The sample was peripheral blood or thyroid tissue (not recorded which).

CDR3 loop: CASSLYDALRGADSPLHF. As DNA, the CDR3 is TGTGCCAGCAGCTTGTATGATGCATTGAGGGGGGCAGATTCACCCCTCCACTTT. V is TRBV5-6 and J is TRBJ1-6; possible D gene TRBD1, 6 bases. The CDR3 covers 18 residues. V was trimmed by 1 base and J by 8 bases, leaving 22 bases between them. Germline V lookup: CDR1 SGHDT, CDR2 YYEEEE.